A selection of T cell receptor beta chains follows, all from one sample in a study of OX40 agonist ivuxolimab in advanced cancers. Profiled with immunoSEQ multiplex PCR; TCRdb holds only in-frame clones, not every one. The data hold approximately 98,000 clones, with under 95% observed a single time. Specimen: CD4+ or CD8+ T cells sorted from blood, collected in a trial of the OX40 agonist ivuxolimab. These receptors were taken from an adult with an advanced solid tumor such as melanoma, head and neck, liver or kidney cancer. Each CDR3 is given with its conserved first and last residue. A D gene is named only where the DNA matches it firmly. Rows give clone size only sometimes, using once, few, many, or a class for an expanded clone.

d_call | clone_size | j_call | v_call | cdr3_nt | cdr3_aa
TRBD1 | NA | TRBJ2-7 | TRBV6-5 | TGTGCCAGCAGTTATGACAGGGTAGTGGACGAGCAGTACTTC | CASSYDRVVDEQYF
NA | NA | TRBJ1-2 | TRBV28 | TGTGCCAGCAGTTTGGGACTGAAGAACTATGGCTACACCTTC | CASSLGLKNYGYTF
NA | few | TRBJ2-7 | TRBV7-3 | TGTGCCAGCATCCGGAGTGGGGGTTACGAGCAGTACTTC | CASIRSGGYEQYF
TRBD2 | NA | TRBJ2-7 | TRBV7-9 | TGTGCCAGCAGCCCGACTAGCGGGAGAAGCCAGCAGTACTTC | CASSPTSGRSQQYF
NA | NA | TRBJ1-1 | TRBV6-5 | TGTGCCAGCAGTTACTCGCCCGACACTGAAGCTTTCTTT | CASSYSPDTEAFF
NA | NA | TRBJ2-3 | TRBV21-1 | TGTGCCAGCAAAACTAGCGGGGGACGCACAGATACGCAGTATTTT | CASKTSGGRTDTQYF
NA | NA | TRBJ2-3 | TRBV6-6 | TGTGCCAGCAGTGTACAGGGTGCCACAGATACGCAGTATTTT | CASSVQGATDTQYF
NA | NA | TRBJ2-6 | TRBV27 | TGTGCCAGCAGTTTATCCTATTCTGGGGCCAACGTCCTGACTTTC | CASSLSYSGANVLTF
TRBD1 | NA | TRBJ1-5 | TRBV4-1 | TGCGCCAGCAGCCAAGGAGACAGGGGACATCAGCCCCAGCATTTT | CASSQGDRGHQPQHF
NA | NA | TRBJ2-7 | TRBV6-5 | TGTGCCAGCAGTTCAGGGTTCGGCGAGCAGTACTTC | CASSSGFGEQYF
TRBD1 | NA | TRBJ1-1 | TRBV6-5 | TGTGCCAGCAGGTCGACAGGGCAAAACACTGAAGCTTTCTTT | CASRSTGQNTEAFF
TRBD1 | once | TRBJ1-2 | TRBV30 | TGTGCCTGGACGAGGGACAGGGGGTATGGCTACACCTTC | CAWTRDRGYGYTF
NA | few | TRBJ1-5 | TRBV7-2 | TGTGCCAGCAGCTTAGTGGCAGAGGGTAGCAATCAGCCCCAGCATTTT | CASSLVAEGSNQPQHF
NA | NA | TRBJ2-2 | TRBV15 | TGTGCCACCAGCAGAGATCCGCTCACCGGGGAGCTGTTTTTT | CATSRDPLTGELFF
NA | NA | TRBJ2-5 | TRBV19 | TGTGCCAGTAGTATAGGCAGGGACCAAGGGGAGACCCAGTACTTC | CASSIGRDQGETQYF
NA | NA | TRBJ1-1 | TRBV18 | TGTGCCAGCTCACCACCGAACATCCAGAACACTGAAGCTTTCTTT | CASSPPNIQNTEAFF
TRBD2 | once | TRBJ2-1 | TRBV25-1 | TGTGCCAGCAGGGGAAGCGGGAGGGGCAATGAGCAGTTCTTC | CASRGSGRGNEQFF
NA | once | TRBJ2-2 | TRBV4-1 | TGCGCCAGCAGCCTTTACCTGGACACTAACACCGGGGAGCTGTTTTTT | CASSLYLDTNTGELFF
TRBD1 | NA | TRBJ2-7 | TRBV5-4 | TGTGCCAGCAGGTCGGGGACAGGGACTCTCCCCTACGAGCAGTACTTC | CASRSGTGTLPYEQYF
TRBD1 | NA | TRBJ2-6 | TRBV30 | TGTGCCTGGAGTGACCCGCGACAGGGGGCTGCTGGGGCCAACGTCCTGACTTTC | CAWSDPRQGAAGANVLTF
TRBD1 | once | TRBJ1-2 | TRBV9 | TGTGCCAGCAGCGTATCAGGGACAGGGGCGGGCGGCTACACCTTC | CASSVSGTGAGGYTF
TRBD2 | once | TRBJ2-7 | TRBV6-5 | TGTGCCAGCAGTTTCCGGGAGGATGGGAAGCAGTACTTC | CASSFREDGKQYF
NA | NA | TRBJ1-1 | TRBV6-5 | TGTGCCAGCAGACTACCGACGTCGGGGGTCACTGAAGCTTTCTTT | CASRLPTSGVTEAFF